The source of this TCR beta chain is a study of blood T cell repertoires in COVID-19. On the study more broadly: The United States, Italy and Spain provided the acute and convalescent COVID-19 samples.

Method: immunoSEQ multiplex PCR; TCRdb's copy keeps in-frame clones and lacks some. The sample records some 170,000 clones, more than 65% being singletons. V was cut by 10 bases and J by 2 bases, with 9 bases left in between. The germline V gene has CDR1 MDHEN and CDR2 SYDVKM. This CDR3 region has 12 residues. This clone was detected only once. The receptor was isolated from a man over 45 who had recovered from COVID-19. The source material was PBMCs or T cells enriched from blood (not recorded which). The chain recombines TRBV28 with TRBJ1-5; D may be TRBD1 (5 bases). CDR3 protein: CATDSGNQPQHF. CDR3 DNA: TGTGCCACTGACAGCGGCAATCAGCCCCAGCATTTT.